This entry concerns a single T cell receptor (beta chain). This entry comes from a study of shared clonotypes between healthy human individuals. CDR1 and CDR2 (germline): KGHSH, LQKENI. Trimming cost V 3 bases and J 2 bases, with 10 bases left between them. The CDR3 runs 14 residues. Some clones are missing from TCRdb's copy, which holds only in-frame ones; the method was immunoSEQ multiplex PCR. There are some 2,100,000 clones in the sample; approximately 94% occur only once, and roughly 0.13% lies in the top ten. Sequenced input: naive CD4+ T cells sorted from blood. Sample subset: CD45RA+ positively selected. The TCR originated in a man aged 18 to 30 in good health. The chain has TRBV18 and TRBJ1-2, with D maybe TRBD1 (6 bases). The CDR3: CASSPMDRNYGYTF. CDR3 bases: TGTGCCAGCTCACCCATGGACAGAAACTATGGCTACACCTTC.